This T cell receptor (beta chain) was documented in a study of OX40 agonist ivuxolimab in advanced cancers. Background on the study: Each patient was given ivuxolimab into a vein every 2 weeks, at 0.01 to 10 mg/kg. Patients achieving partial responses numbered three: one hepatocellular carcinoma case and two cutaneous melanoma cases.

Any history of autoimmune disease or systemic immunosuppression disqualified patients. The assay was immunoSEQ multiplex PCR, and TCRdb's table has in-frame clones only and misses some. Here the sample spans around 76,000 clones, about nine tenths being singletons. The CDR3 extends over 15 amino acids. The germline CDR1 and CDR2 sequences are SGHNT and YENEEA. V lost 5 bases and J lost 3; bases outside the gene matches: 7. The sequence came from an adult with an advanced solid tumor such as melanoma, head and neck, liver or kidney cancer. This sequence joins TRBV11-3 and TRBJ1-1, with 9 bases aligning to TRBD1. Sequencing used CD4+ or CD8+ T cells sorted from blood, obtained in a trial of the OX40 agonist ivuxolimab. CDR3 sequence: CASSPRTGVDTEAFF. Written as DNA, the CDR3 is TGTGCCAGCAGCCCAAGGACAGGGGTGGACACTGAAGCTTTCTTT.